This T cell receptor beta chain was obtained from a study of vaccination and CD4 T cells after COVID-19. With 7 bases clipped from V and 6 bases from J, the junction kept 5 bases outside the gene matches. From germline, CDR1 is SGHDN and CDR2 FVKESK. The CDR3 is made up of 13 amino acids. For this clonotype: Its antigen is not identified.

As for treatment: roughly 10-day PBMC culture with coronavirus spike peptide pools or control peptides (ViraFEST assay). Cultured CD4+ T cells had their DNA profiled by the Oncomine TCR Beta short-read assay. MiXCR, run by TCRdb on the PCR reads, gives a single entry per CDR3 protein. The table lists a few thousand distinct CDR3 sequences, 22% of them singletons. This chain uses TRBV14 with TRBJ2-3, with 9 bases identical to TRBD1. The specimen comprised CD4+ T cells from blood, cultured in vitro, sampled after SARS-CoV-2 vaccination. This TCR came from a human donor who had recovered from COVID-19. In DNA, the CDR3 is TGTGCCAGCACCCCGACAGGGGGGGATACGCAGTATTTT. It is translated as CASTPTGGDTQYF.